This T cell receptor beta chain is from a study of blood T cell repertoires in COVID-19. CDR1 SGHNT and CDR2 YENEEA come from the germline V gene. The CDR3 runs to 17 residues. The V gene lost 3 bases and the J gene lost 0 bases, with 15 bases spanning the gap. The protocol was immunoSEQ multiplex PCR, while the TCRdb copy is restricted to in-frame clones and leaves out a portion. The sample includes approximately 250,000 clones, around four fifths seen only once; the top ten take around 6.4%. The clonotype was recovered from a woman aged 55-69 years with active or convalescent COVID-19. This chain connects TRBV11-3 to TRBJ2-1, with D possibly TRBD1 on 5 matching bases. Specimen: peripheral blood. Written as DNA, the CDR3 is TGTGCCAGCAGCTTTGTGGGGCAGTCAAACTCCTACAATGAGCAGTTCTTC. It translates to CASSFVGQSNSYNEQFF.